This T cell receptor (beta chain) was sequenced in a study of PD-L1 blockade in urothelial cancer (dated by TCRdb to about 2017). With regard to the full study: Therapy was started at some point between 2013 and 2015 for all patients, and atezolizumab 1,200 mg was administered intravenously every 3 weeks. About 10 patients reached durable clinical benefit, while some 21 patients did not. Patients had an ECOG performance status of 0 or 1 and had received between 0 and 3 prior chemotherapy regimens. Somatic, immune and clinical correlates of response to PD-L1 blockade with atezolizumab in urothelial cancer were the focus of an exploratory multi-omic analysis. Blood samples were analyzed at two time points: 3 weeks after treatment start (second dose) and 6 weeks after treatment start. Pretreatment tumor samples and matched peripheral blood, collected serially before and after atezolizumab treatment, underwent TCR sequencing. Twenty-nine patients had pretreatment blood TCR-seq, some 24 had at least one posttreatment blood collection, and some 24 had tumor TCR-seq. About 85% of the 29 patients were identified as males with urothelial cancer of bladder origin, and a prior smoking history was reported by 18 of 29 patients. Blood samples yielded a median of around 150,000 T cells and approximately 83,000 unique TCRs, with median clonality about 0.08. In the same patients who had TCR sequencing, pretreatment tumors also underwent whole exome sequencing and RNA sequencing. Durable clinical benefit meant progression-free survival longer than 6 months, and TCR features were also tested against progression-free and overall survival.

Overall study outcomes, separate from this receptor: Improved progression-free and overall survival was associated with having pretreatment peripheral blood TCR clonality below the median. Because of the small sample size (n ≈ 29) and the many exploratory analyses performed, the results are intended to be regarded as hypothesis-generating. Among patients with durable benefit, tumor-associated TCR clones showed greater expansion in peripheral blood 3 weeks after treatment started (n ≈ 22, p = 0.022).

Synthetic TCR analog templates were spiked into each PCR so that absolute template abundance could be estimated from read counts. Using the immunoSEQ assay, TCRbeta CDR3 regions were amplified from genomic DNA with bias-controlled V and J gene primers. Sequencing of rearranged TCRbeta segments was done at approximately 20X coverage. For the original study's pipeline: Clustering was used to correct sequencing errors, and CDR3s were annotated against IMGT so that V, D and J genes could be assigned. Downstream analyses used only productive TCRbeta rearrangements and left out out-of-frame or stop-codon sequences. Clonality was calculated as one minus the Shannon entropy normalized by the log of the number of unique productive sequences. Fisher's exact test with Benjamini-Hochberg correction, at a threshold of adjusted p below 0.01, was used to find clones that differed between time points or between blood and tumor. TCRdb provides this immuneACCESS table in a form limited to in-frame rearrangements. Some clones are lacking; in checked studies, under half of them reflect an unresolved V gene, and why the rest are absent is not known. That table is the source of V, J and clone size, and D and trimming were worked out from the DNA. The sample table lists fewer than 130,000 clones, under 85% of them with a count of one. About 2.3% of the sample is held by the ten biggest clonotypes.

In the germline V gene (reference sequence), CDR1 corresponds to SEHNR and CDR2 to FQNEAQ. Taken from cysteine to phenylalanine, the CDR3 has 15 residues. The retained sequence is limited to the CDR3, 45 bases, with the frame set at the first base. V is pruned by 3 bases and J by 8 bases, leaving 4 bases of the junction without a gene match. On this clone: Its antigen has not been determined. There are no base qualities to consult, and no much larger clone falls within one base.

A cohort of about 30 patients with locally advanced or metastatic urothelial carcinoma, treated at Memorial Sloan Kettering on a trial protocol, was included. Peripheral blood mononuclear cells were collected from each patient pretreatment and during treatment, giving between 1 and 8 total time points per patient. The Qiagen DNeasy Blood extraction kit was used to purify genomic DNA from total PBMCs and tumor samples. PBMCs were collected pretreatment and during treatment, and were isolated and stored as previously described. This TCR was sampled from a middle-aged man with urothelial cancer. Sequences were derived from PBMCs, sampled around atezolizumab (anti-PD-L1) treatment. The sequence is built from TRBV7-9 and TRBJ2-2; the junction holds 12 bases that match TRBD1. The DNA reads TGTGCCAGCAGCTTGGGACAGGGGGCGGCTGGGGAGCTGTTTTTT. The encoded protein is CASSLGQGAAGELFF.